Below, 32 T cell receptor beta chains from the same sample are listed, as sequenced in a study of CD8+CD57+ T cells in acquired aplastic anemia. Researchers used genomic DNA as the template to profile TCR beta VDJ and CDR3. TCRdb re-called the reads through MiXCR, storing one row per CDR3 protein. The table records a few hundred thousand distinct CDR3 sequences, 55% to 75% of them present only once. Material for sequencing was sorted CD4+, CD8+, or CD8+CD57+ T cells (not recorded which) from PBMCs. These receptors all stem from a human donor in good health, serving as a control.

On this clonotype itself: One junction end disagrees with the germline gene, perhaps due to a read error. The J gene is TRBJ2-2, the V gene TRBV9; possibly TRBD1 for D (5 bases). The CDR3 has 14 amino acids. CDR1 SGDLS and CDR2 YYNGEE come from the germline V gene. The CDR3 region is CASSVGGRVGSPLF. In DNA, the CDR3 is TGTGCCAGCAGCGTAGGGGGCAGGGTAGGTTCACCCCTTTTT.

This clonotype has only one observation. In nucleotides, the CDR3 is TGTGCCAGCAGCTCAGAGAATTCACCCCTCCACTTT. It codes for CASSSENSPLHF. The genes are TRBV7-2 and TRBJ1-6; D gene uncertain. Per germline, CDR1 SGHTA and CDR2 FQGNSA. There are 12 residues in the CDR3. V was clipped by 4 bases and J by 7 bases, with 5 bases between them.

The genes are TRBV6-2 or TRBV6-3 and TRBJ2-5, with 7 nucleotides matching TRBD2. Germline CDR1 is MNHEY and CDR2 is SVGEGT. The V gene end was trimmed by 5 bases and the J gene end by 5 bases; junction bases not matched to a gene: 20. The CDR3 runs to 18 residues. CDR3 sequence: CASSRHPGGGGIVETQYF. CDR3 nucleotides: TGTGCCAGCAGTCGCCACCCGGGTGGCGGGGGTATAGTGGAGACCCAGTACTTC.

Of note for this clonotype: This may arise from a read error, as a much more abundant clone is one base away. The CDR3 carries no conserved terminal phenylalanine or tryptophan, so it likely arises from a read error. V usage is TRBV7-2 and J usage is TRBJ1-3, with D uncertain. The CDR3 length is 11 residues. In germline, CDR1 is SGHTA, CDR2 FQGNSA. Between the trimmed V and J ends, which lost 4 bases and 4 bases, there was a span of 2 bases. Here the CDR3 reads CASSSGNTIYI. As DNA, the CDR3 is TGTGCCAGCAGCTCGGGAAACACCATATATATT.

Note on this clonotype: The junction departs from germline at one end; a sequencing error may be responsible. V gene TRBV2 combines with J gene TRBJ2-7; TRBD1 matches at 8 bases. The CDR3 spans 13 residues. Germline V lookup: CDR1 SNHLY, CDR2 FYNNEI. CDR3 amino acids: CASTTDRVYEQYF. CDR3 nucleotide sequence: TGCGCCAGCACCACGGACAGGGTATACGAGCAGTACTTC.

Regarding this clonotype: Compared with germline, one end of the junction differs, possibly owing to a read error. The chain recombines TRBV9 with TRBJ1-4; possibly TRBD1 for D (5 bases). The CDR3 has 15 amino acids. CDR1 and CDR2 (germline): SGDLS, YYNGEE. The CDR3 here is CASRDATAHNEKLFF. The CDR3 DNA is TGCGCCAGCAGGGACGCGACAGCTCATAATGAAAAACTGTTTTTT. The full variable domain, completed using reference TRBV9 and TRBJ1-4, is DSGVTQTPKHLITATGQRVTLRCSPRSGDLSVYWYQQSLDQGLQFLIQYYNGEERAKGNILERFSAQQFPDLHSELNLSSLELGDSALYFCASRDATAHNEKLFFGSGTQLSVL.

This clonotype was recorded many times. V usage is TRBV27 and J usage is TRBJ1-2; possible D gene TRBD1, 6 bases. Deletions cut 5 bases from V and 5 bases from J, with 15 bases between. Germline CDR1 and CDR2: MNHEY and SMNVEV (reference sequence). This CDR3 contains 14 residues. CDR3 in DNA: TGTGCCAGCAGTGCCCAGGGGCAGCTTTATGGCTACACCTTC. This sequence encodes CASSAQGQLYGYTF.

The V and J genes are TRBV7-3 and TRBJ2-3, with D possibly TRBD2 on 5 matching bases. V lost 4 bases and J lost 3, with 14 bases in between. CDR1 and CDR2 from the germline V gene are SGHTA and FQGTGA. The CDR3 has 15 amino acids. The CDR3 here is CASSYGRATTDTQYF. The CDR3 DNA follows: TGTGCCAGCAGCTACGGGCGGGCCACGACAGATACGCAGTATTTT.

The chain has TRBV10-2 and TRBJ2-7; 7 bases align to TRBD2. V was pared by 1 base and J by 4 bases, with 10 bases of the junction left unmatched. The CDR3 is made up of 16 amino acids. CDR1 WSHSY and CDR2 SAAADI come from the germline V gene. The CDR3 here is CASSELAGAGLYEQYF. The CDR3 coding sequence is TGCGCCAGCAGTGAGTTGGCGGGAGCCGGACTTTACGAGCAGTACTTC.

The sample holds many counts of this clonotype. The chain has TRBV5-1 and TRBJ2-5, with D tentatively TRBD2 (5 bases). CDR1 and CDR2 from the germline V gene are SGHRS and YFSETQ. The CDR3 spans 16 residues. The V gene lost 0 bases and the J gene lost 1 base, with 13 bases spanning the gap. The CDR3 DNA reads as TGCGCCAGCAGCTTGGATTTCATTCGGGGCCAAGAGACCCAGTACTTC. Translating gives CASSLDFIRGQETQYF.

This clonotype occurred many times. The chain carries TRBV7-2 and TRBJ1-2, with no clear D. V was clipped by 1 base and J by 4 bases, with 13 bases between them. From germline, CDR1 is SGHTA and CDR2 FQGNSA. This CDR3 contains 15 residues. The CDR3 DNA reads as TGTGCCAGCAGCTTAGTTCTCGGCGGGGTCTATGGCTACACCTTC. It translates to CASSLVLGGVYGYTF.

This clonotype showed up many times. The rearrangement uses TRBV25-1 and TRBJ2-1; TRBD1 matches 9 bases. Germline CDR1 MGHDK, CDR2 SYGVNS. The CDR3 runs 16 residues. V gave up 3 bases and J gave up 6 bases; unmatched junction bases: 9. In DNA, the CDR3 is TGTGCCAGCAGTGATCTACCGGGACAGGGTTTCAATGAGCAGTTCTTC. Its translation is CASSDLPGQGFNEQFF.

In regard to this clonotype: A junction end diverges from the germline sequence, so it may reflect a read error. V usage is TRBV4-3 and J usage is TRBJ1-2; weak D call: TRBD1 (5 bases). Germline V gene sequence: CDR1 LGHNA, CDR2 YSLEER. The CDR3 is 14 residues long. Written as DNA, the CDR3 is TGCGCCAACAGCCAAGATTCCGCGGGGGATGGCTACACCTTC. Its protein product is CANSQDSAGDGYTF.

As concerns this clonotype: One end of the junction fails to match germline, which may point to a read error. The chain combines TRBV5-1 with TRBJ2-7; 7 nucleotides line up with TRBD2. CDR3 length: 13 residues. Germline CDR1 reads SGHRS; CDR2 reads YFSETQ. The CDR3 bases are TGTGCCAGCAGCGCCTGCGGGGGCTACGAGCAGTACTTC. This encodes CASSACGGYEQYF. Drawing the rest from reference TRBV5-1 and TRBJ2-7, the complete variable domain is KAGVTQTPRYLIKTRGQQVTLSCSPISGHRSVSWYQQTPGQGLQFLFEYFSETQRNKGNFPGRFSGRQFSNSRSEMNVSTLELGDSALYLCASSACGGYEQYFGPGTRLTVT.

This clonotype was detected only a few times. CDR3 region: CASSHSPGGGYTF. The CDR3 DNA reads TGTGCCAGTAGCCATTCCCCCGGCGGCGGCTACACCTTC. The chain is built from TRBV19 and TRBJ1-2; D call uncertain. V shed 6 bases and J shed 8 bases, with 16 bases lying between them. The germline V gene encodes CDR1 LNHDA and CDR2 SQIVND (reference sequence). This CDR3 contains 13 residues.

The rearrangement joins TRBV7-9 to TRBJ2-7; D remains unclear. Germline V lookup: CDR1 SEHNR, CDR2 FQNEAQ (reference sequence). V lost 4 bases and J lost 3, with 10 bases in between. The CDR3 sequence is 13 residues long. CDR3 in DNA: TGTGCCAGCAGCTCGAAGAGAAGCTACGAGCAGTACTTC. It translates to CASSSKRSYEQYF.

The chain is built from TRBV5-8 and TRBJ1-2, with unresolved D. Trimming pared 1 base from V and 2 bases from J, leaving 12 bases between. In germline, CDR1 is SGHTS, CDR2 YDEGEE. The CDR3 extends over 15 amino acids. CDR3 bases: TGTGCCAGCAGCTTGATCGGGGAAGGGAACTATGGCTACACCTTC. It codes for CASSLIGEGNYGYTF.

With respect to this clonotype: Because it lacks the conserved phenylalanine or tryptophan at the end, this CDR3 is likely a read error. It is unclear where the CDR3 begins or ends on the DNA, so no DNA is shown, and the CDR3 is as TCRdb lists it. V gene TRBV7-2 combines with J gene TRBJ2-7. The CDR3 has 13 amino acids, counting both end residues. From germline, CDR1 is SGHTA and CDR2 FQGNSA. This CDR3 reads CASSPTRLLGKYT.

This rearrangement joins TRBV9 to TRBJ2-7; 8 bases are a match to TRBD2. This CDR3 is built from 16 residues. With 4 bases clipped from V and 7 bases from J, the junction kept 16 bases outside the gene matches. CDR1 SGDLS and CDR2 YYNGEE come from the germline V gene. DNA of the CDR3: TGTGCCAGCAGCCCGGAACTAGCGGCGGTTTGGTATGAGCAGTACTTC. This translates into CASSPELAAVWYEQYF. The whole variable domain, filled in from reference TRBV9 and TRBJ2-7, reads DSGVTQTPKHLITATGQRVTLRCSPRSGDLSVYWYQQSLDQGLQFLIQYYNGEERAKGNILERFSAQQFPDLHSELNLSSLELGDSALYFCASSPELAAVWYEQYFGPGTRLTVT.

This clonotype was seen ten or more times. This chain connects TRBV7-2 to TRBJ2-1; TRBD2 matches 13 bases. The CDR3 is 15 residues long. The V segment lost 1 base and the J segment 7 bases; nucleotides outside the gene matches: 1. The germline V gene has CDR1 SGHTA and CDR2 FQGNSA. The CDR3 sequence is CASSLVLAGGNEQFF. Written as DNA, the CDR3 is TGTGCCAGCAGCTTAGTACTAGCGGGGGGGAATGAGCAGTTCTTC.

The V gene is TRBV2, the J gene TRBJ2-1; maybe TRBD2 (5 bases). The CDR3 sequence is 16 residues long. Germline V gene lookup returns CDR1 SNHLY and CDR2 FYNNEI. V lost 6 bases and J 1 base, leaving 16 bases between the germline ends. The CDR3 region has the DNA TGTGCCAGCAGCCTTCGCGGAACGGGGTCCTACAATGAGCAGTTCTTC. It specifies CASSLRGTGSYNEQFF.

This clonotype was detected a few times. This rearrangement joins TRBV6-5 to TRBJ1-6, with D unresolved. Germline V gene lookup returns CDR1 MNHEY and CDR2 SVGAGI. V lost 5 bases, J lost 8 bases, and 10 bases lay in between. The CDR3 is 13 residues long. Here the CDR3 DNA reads TGTGCCAGCAGTCGAGAGGTGGATTCACCCCTCCACTTT. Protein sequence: CASSREVDSPLHF.

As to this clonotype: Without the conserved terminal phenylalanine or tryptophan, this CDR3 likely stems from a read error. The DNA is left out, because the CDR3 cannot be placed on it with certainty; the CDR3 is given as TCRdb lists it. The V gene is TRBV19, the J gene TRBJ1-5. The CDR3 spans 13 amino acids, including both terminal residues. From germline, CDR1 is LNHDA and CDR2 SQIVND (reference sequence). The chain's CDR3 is CASATYRKEYNYG.

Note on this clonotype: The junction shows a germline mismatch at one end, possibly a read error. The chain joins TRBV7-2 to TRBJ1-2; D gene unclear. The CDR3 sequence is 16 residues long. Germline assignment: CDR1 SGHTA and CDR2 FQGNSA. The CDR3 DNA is TGCGCCAGCAGTTTAGTCACGGTCGGGTGGTTCTTTGGCTACACCTTC. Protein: CASSLVTVGWFFGYTF. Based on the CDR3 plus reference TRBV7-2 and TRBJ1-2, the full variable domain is GAGVSQSPSNKVTEKGKDVELRCDPISGHTALYWYRQSLGQGLEFLIYFQGNSAPDKSGLPSDRFSAERTGGSVSTLTIQRTQQEDSAVYLCASSLVTVGWFFGYTFGSGTRLTVV.

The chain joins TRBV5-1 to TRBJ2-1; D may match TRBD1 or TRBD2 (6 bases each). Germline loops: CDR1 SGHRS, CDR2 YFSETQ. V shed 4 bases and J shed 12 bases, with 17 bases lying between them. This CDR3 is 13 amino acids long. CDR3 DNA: TGCGCCAGCAGCGCACCGGAGGGCAGGGGGCAGTTCTTC. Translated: CASSAPEGRGQFF.

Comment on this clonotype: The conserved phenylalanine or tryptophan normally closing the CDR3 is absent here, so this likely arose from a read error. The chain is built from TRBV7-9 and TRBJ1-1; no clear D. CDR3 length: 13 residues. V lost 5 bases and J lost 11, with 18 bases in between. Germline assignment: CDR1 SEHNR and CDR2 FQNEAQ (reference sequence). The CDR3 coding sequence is TGTGCCAGCAGCAGAGATATCGAGACCCAGGCTTTCTGT. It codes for CASSRDIETQAFC.

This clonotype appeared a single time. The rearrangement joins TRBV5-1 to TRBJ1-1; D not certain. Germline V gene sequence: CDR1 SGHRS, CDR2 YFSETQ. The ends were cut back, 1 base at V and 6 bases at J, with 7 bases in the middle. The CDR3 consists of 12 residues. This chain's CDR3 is CASSLPAAEAFF. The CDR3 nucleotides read TGCGCCAGCAGCTTGCCGGCGGCTGAAGCTTTCTTT.

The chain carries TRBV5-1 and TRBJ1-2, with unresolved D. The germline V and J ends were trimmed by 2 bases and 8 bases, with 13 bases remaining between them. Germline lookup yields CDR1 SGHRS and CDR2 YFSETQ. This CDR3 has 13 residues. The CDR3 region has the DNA TGCGCCAGCAGCTTAGAAGCGGAAGAAGGCTACACCTTC. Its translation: CASSLEAEEGYTF.

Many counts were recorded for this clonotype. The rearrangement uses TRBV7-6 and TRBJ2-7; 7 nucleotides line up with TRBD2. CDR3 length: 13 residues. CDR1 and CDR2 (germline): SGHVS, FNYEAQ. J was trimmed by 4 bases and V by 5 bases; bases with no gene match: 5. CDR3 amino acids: CASSARGSYEQYF. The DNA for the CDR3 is TGTGCCAGCAGCGCGCGGGGGAGTTACGAGCAGTACTTC.

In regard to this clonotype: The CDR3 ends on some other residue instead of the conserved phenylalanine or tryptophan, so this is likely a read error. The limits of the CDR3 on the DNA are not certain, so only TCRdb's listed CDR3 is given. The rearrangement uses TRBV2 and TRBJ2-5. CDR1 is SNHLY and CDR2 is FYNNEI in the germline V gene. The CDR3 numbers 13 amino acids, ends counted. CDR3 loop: CASSDRAGYTFGS.

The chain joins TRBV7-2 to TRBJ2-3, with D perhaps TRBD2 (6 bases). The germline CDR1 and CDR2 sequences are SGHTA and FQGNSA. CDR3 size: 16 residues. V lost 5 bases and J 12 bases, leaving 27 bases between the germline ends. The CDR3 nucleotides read TGTGCCAGCAGCCTATTTAGCGGCGGAGGCTACACCTTCCAGTATTTT. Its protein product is CASSLFSGGGYTFQYF.

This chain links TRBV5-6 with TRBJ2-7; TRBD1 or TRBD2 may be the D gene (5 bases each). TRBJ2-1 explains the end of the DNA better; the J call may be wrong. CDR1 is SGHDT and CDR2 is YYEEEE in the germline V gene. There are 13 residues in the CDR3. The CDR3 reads CASYRDELREQFF. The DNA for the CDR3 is TGTGCCAGCTACCGGGACGAGTTGAGGGAGCAGTTCTTC.